This T cell receptor beta chain was documented in a study of blood T cell repertoires in COVID-19. Study-level background: Collection of acute and convalescent COVID-19 samples took place in the United States, Italy and Spain. PBMCs, B-cell-depleted T cells, or T cells were the source of the cDNA or gDNA that made up the material.

How the authors handled the data: Quantification of nucleated cells was approximated via reference gene primer amplification. Repertoires were generated with immunoSEQ multiplex PCR, while TCRdb's copy carries only in-frame clones and drops some. V and J calls and clone size follow that table, whereas D and trimming were derived from the DNA. This table has around 110,000 clones, about 93% appearing once. This receptor was identified in a woman aged 25 to 39 with acute or convalescent COVID-19. The sequenced sample was peripheral blood.

CDR3 sequence reads: CATSGQGTDTQYF. The CDR3 DNA is TGTGCCACCAGCGGACAGGGCACAGATACGCAGTATTTT. V gene TRBV24-1 combines with J gene TRBJ2-3, with 7 bases matching TRBD1. Trimming cost V 7 bases and J 1 base; bases outside gene matches: 1. The CDR3 covers 13 residues. Per germline, CDR1 KGHDR and CDR2 SFDVKD.